This T cell receptor (beta chain) appears in the sequencing data of a study of cytomegalovirus exposure and HLA in healthy donors. As for the study in general: Membership in the Caucasian-associated ancestry cluster was found for 65% to 85% of roughly 400 genotyped donors.

The PCR had 60 Vbeta and 13 Jbeta primers. In the original analysis: Roughly 11 million of the roughly 80 million unique TCR beta chains counted in a later analysis were shared. Profiling relied on immunoSEQ multiplex PCR, and the TCRdb table lists in-frame clones only, not all of them. The D gene and trimming were derived from the DNA, and the V and J assignments and clone size from that table. The sample has about 76,000 clones, around 70% seen once. Germline V gene data show CDR1 as SGHRS and CDR2 as YFSETQ. The V end lost 6 bases, the J end lost 6 bases, and 8 bases lay between the germline ends. The CDR3 totals 11 residues.

This rearrangement joins TRBV5-1 to TRBJ2-3; no clear D gene. The sequence came from a woman in her thirties or forties in good health and CMV-seropositive. Sequences were obtained from PBMCs. CDR3 nucleotide sequence: TGCGCCAGCATATCGGGTGATACGCAGTATTTT. As protein: CASISGDTQYF.